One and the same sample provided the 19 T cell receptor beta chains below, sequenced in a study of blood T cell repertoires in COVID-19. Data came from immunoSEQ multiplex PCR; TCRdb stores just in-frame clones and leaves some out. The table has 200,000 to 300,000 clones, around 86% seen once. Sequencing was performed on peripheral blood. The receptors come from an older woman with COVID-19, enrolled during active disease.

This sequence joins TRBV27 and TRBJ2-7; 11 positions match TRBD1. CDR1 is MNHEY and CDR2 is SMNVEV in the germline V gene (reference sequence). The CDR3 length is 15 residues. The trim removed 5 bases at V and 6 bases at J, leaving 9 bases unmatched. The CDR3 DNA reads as TGTGCCAGCAGTCTCCGGGACAGGGGGACCTTCGAGCAGTACTTC. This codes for CASSLRDRGTFEQYF.

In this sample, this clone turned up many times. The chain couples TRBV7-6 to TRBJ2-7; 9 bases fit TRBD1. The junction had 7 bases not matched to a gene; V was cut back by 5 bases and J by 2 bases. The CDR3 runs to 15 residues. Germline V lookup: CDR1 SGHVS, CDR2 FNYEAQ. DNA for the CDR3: TGTGCCAGCAGCCTTGGGACAGGGACGGCCTACGAGCAGTACTTC. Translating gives CASSLGTGTAYEQYF.

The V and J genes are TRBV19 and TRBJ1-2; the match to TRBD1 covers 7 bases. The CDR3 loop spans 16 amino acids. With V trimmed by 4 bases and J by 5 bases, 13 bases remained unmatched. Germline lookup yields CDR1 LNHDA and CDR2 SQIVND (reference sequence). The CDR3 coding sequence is TGTGCCAGTAGTACACCCCTTCGACAGGGCGTTTATGGCTACACCTTC. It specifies CASSTPLRQGVYGYTF.

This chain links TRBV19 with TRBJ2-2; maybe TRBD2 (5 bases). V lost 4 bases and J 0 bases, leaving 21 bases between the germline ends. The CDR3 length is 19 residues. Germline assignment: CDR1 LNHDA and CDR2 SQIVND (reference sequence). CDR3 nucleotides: TGTGCCAGTAGTAGGTTTGCTAAGATCCCGGAGGCGAACACCGGGGAGCTGTTTTTT. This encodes CASSRFAKIPEANTGELFF.

The CDR3 loop reads CASSAKTGDRSPLHF. The CDR3 nucleotides are TGTGCCAGCAGCGCGAAGACAGGGGATCGTTCACCCCTCCACTTT. V usage is TRBV9 and J usage is TRBJ1-6; TRBD1 aligns across 8 bases. CDR1 and CDR2 (germline): SGDLS, YYNGEE. The CDR3 has 15 residues. The V and J ends lost 3 bases and 9 bases, in that order; junction bases with no gene match: 8.

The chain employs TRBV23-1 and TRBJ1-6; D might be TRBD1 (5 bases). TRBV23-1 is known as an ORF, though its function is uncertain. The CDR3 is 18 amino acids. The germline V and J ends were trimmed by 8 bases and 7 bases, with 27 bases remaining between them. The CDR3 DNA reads TGCGCCAGCCCTAAGCCCGGGGGGGGAGAGTTGGAGAATTCACCCCTCCACTTT. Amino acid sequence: CASPKPGGGELENSPLHF.

CDR3 loop: CASRPAGGVETQYF. The CDR3 DNA reads as TGCGCCAGCAGGCCCGCCGGAGGGGTTGAGACCCAGTACTTC. The chain employs TRBV5-1 and TRBJ2-5; D might be TRBD2 (6 bases). This CDR3 spans 14 amino acids. Germline loops: CDR1 SGHRS, CDR2 YFSETQ. The V and J ends lost 5 bases and 5 bases respectively, with 16 bases between them.

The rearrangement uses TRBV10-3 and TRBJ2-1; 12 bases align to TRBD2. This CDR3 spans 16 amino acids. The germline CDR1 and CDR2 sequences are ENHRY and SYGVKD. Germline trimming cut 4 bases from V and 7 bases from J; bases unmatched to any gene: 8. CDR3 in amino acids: CAISASSGRARNEQFF. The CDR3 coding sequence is TGTGCCATCAGTGCCTCTAGCGGGAGGGCGAGGAATGAGCAGTTCTTC.

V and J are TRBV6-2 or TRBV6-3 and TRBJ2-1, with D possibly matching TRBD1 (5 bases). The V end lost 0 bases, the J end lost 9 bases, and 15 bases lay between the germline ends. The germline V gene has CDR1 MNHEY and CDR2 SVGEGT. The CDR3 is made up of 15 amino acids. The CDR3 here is CASSYSNPGRSEQFF. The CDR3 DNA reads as TGTGCCAGCAGTTACTCGAATCCAGGGCGGAGTGAGCAGTTCTTC.

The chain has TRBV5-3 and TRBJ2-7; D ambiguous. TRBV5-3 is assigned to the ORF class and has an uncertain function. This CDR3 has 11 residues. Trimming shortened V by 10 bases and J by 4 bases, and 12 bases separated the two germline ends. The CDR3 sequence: CALKVPYEQYF. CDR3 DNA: TGTGCCCTAAAAGTGCCATACGAGCAGTACTTC.

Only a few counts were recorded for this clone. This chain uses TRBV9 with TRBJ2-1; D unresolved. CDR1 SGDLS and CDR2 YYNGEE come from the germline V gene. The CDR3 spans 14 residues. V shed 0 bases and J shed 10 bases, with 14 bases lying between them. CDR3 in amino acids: CASSVAPTSPEQFF. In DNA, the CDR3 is TGTGCCAGCAGCGTAGCCCCAACAAGTCCCGAGCAGTTCTTC.

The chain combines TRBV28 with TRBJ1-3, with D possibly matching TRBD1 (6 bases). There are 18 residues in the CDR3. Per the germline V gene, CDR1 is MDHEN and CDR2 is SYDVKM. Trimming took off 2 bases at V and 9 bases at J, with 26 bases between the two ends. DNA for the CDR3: TGTGCCAGCAGTTTAATGCCGGCGGGGGTAGGGGGATGGGGCACCATATATTTT. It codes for CASSLMPAGVGGWGTIYF.

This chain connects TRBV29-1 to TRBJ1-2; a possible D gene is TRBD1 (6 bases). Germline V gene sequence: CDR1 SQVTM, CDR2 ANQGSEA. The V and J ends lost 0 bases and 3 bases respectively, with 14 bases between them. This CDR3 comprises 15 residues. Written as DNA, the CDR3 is TGCAGCGTTGAAGATCCCAGGGGAGTCGACTATGGCTACACCTTC. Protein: CSVEDPRGVDYGYTF.

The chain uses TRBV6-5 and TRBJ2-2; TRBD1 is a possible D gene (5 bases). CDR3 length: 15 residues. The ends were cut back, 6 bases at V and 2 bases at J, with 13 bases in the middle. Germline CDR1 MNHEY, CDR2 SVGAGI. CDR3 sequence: CASSLRQFNTGELFF. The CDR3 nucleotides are TGTGCCAGCAGCCTCCGACAGTTTAACACCGGGGAGCTGTTTTTT.

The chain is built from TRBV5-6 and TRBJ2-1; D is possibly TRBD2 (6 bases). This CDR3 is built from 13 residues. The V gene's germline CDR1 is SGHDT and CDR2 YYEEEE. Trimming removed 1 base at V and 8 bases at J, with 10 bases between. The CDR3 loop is CASSLLGGDEQFF. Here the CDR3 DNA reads TGTGCCAGCAGCTTGCTCGGGGGAGATGAGCAGTTCTTC.

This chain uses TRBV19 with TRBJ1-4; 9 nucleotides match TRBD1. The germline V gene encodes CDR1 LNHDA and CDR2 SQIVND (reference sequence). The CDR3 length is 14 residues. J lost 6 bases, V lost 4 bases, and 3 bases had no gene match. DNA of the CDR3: TGTGCCAGTAGTACGGGACAGGGAGATGAAAAACTGTTTTTT. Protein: CASSTGQGDEKLFF.

CDR3 protein: CASSSNTPNYGYTF. In nucleotides, the CDR3 is TGTGCCAGCAGTTCCAACACGCCCAACTATGGCTACACCTTC. The chain employs TRBV6-5 and TRBJ1-2; D gene ambiguous. The V gene lost 4 bases and the J gene lost 2 bases, with 11 bases spanning the gap. Looked up from germline, CDR1 is MNHEY and CDR2 is SVGAGI. This CDR3 region has 14 residues.

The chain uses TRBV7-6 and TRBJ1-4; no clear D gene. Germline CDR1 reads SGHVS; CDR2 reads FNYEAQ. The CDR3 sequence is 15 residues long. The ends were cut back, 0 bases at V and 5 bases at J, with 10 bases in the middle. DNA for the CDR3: TGTGCCAGCAGCTTAGCCGGACTATTCAATGAAAAACTGTTTTTT. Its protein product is CASSLAGLFNEKLFF. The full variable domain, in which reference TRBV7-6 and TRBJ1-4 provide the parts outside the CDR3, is GAGVSQSPRYKVTKRGQDVALRCDPISGHVSLYWYRQALGQGPEFLTYFNYEAQQDKSGLPNDRFSAERPEGSISTLTIQRTEQRDSAMYRCASSLAGLFNEKLFFGSGTQLSVL.

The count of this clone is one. The CDR3 protein is CASSGQGNNYQPQHF. The CDR3 DNA reads as TGTGCCAGCAGTGGACAGGGTAATAATTATCAGCCCCAGCATTTT. The rearrangement joins TRBV2 to TRBJ1-5, with 7 nucleotides matching TRBD1. Germline V gives CDR1 SNHLY, CDR2 FYNNEI. There are 15 residues in the CDR3. V lost 4 bases, J lost 5 bases, and 8 bases stayed unmatched.